This T cell receptor beta chain was documented in a study of T cell repertoires in cytomegalovirus infection. Study results and limitations: Dominant in the ex vivo response were TCR beta clonotypes restricted by HLA-C and specific for CMV.

The germline V gene encodes CDR1 MNHEY and CDR2 SVGAGI. The V and J ends lost 7 bases and 3 bases, in that order; junction bases with no gene match: 10. CDR3 length equals 15 residues. As to this clonotype: Its specificity is not known.

TCRdb reanalysed the reads using MiXCR and keeps one entry per CDR3 protein. The sample shows about 300,000 distinct CDR3 sequences, 9.6% of them seen only once. This clonotype was sampled from a human donor in good health (CMV status not recorded). Some clones in this sample may be carry-over from other donors' samples. The sample consisted of PBMCs. The chain is built from TRBV6-5 and TRBJ1-2, with TRBD1 identical over 8 bases. This CDR3 is CASTARTGRDYGYTF. CDR3 nucleotides: TGTGCCAGCACCGCCCGGACAGGGCGGGACTATGGCTACACCTTC.